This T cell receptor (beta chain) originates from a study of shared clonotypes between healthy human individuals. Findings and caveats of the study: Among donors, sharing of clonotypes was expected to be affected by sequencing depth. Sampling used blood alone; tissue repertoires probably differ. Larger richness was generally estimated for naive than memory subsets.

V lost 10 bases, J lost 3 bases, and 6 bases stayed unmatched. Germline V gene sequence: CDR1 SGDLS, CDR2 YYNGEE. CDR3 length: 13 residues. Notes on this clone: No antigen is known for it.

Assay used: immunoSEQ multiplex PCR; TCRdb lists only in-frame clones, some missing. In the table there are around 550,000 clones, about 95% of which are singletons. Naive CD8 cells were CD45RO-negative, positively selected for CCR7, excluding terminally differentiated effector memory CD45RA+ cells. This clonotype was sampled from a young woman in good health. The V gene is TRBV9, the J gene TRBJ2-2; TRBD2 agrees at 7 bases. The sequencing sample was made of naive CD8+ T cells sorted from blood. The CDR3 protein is CAGREDDTGELFF. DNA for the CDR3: TGTGCCGGTCGGGAGGACGACACCGGGGAGCTGTTTTTT.